This is a list of T cell receptor beta chains from one sample in a study of blood T cells in healthy people across ages. From the 5' RACE reads, TCRdb called clonotypes with MiXCR, one entry per CDR3 protein. The sample has about 580,000 distinct CDR3 sequences, 45% to 55% seen once. The source material was blood. The origin of the receptors is an elderly man in good health. Both conserved end residues are part of each CDR3. The order of the fields is CDR3 length, clone size, J gene, D gene, V gene, CDR3 DNA, CDR3 protein. D genes are given only for firm matches. Part of the rows lack a size; the others show once, few, many or a class for expanded clones.

>16|-|TRBJ1-2|-|TRBV6-6
TGTGCCAGCAGTTACCCGCGGCGGGGGAGTGACCATGGCTACACCTTC
CASSYPRRGSDHGYTF
>16|few|TRBJ1-4|TRBD1|TRBV30
TGTGCCTGGAGCCGACTCCCCAGGGGGTACGGTGAAAAACTGTTTTTT
CAWSRLPRGYGEKLFF
>14|-|TRBJ1-4|TRBD1|TRBV20-1
TGCAGTGCTAGATCCGGGACAGGGGTCGAAAAACTGTTTTTT
CSARSGTGVEKLFF
>15|few|TRBJ2-7|-|TRBV9
TGTGCCAGCAGCGTAGCCGGCCGGGGGCAATACGAGCAGTACTTC
CASSVAGRGQYEQYF
>16|few|TRBJ1-2|-|TRBV4-3
TGCGCCAGCAGCCAAGATCCGATTCCGGGAACCTATGGCTACACCTTC
CASSQDPIPGTYGYTF
>15|-|TRBJ2-5|-|TRBV5-1
TGCGCCAGCGCCCAAGGAGGGAGCCGGTGGGGTGAGCAGTACTTC
CASAQGGSRWGEQYF
>15|-|TRBJ2-1|-|TRBV6-2/TRBV6-3
TGTGCCAGCAGATATGGGACATCCCCCTCCTACGAGCAGTTCTTC
CASRYGTSPSYEQFF
>13|once|TRBJ2-4|TRBD2|TRBV12-3/TRBV12-4
TGTGCCAGCGGGGAGGGCTTCAGGAACATTCAGTACTTC
CASGEGFRNIQYF
>17|few|TRBJ2-6|TRBD1|TRBV14
TGTGCCAGCAGCCCCTGGACAGGGAACTCTGGGGCCAACGTCCTGACTTTC
CASSPWTGNSGANVLTF
>14|few|TRBJ2-7|-|TRBV5-1
TGCGCCAGCAGCTTGGACCTGAACCCCTACGAGCAGTACTTC
CASSLDLNPYEQYF
>16|-|TRBJ2-3|-|TRBV29-1
TGCAGCGTTGAAACCTGGGGGGAGATCGGCACAGATACGCAGTATTTT
CSVETWGEIGTDTQYF
>13|-|TRBJ2-7|TRBD1|TRBV7-3
TGTGCCAGCAGCCCGACAGGGGCCGACGAGCAGTACTTC
CASSPTGADEQYF